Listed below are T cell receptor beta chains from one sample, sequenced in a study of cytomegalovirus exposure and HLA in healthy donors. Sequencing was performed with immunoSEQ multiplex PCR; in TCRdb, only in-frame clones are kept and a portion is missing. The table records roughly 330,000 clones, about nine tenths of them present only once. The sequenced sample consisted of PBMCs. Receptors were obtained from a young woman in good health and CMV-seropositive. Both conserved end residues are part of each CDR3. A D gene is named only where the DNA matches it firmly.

DNA: TGTGCCAGCAGCGTAGCTCCTAGCGCCGAGACCCAGTACTTC
CDR3: CASSVAPSAETQYF
V: TRBV9
J: TRBJ2-5
D: .

DNA: TGTGCCAGCAGTAGAGACAGGGTGAATCAGCCCCAGCATTTT
CDR3: CASSRDRVNQPQHF
V: TRBV2
J: TRBJ1-5
D: TRBD1

DNA: TGTGCCAGCAGCTCGTCACAGGGTAGGGGGGAGACCCAGTACTTC
CDR3: CASSSSQGRGETQYF
V: TRBV7-7
J: TRBJ2-5
D: .

DNA: TGTGCCAGCAGCCCACAACGATGGGGGAACAATCAGCCCCAGCATTTT
CDR3: CASSPQRWGNNQPQHF
V: TRBV7-2
J: TRBJ1-5
D: .

DNA: TGTGCCTGGAGACGGGGTGCATCCCTCCACTTT
CDR3: CAWRRGASLHF
V: TRBV30
J: TRBJ1-6
D: .

DNA: TGTGCCAGCAGTTACTCTTCCCCCGGGGGGACCCAGTACTTC
CDR3: CASSYSSPGGTQYF
V: TRBV6-5
J: TRBJ2-5
D: .

DNA: TGTGCCAGCTCACCCCGGCAGGGAGGAGGATATAGCAATCAGCCCCAGCATTTT
CDR3: CASSPRQGGGYSNQPQHF
V: TRBV18
J: TRBJ1-5
D: .

DNA: TGTGCCAGCAGCTTGTTGGACAGGGGGACTGAAGCTTTCTTT
CDR3: CASSLLDRGTEAFF
V: TRBV5-6
J: TRBJ1-1
D: TRBD1

DNA: TGTGCCAGCAGCCCCGGGACTAGCGGGGGGCACCTCCACAATGAGCAGTTCTTC
CDR3: CASSPGTSGGHLHNEQFF
V: TRBV7-2
J: TRBJ2-1
D: TRBD2

DNA: TGTGCCACCAGCCCTAGGGTTTCCTCTGGAAACACCATATATTTT
CDR3: CATSPRVSSGNTIYF
V: TRBV15
J: TRBJ1-3
D: .